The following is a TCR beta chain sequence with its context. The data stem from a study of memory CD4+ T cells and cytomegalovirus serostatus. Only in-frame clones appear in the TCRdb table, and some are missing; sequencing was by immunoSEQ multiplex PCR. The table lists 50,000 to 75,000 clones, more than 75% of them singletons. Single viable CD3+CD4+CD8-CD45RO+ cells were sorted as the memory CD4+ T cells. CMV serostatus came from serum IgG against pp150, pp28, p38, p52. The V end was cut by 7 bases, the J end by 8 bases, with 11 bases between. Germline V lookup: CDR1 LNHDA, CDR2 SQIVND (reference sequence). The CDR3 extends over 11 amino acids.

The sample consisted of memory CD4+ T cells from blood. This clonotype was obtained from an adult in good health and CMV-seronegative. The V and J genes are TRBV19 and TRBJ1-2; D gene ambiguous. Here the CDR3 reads CASTGERGYTF. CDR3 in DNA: TGTGCCAGTACGGGAGAAAGGGGCTACACCTTC.